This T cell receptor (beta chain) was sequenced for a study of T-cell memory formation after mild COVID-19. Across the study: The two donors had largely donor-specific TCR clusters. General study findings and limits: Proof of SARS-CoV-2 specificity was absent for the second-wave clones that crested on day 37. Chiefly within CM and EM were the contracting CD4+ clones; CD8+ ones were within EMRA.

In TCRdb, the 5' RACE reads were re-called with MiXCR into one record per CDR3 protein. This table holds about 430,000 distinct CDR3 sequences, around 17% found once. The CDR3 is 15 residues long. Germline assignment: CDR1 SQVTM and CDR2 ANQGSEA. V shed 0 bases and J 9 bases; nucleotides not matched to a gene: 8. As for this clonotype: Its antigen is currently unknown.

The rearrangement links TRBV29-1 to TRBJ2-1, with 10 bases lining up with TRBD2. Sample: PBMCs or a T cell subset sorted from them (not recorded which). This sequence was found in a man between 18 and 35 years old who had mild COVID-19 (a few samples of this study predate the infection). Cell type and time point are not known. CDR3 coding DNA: TGCAGCGTTGAAGATCCCCAGCGGGGGGGCGGTGAGCAGTTCTTC. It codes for CSVEDPQRGGGEQFF.